This TCR beta chain is drawn from a study of shared clonotypes between healthy human individuals. Assay: immunoSEQ multiplex PCR; the TCRdb copy retains only in-frame clones and omits some. The profile shows 2 million to 3 million clones, over 85% of them singletons. The CDR3 is made up of 16 amino acids. CDR1 is MDHEN, CDR2 SYDVKM, per germline. V trimming: 8 bases; J trimming: 1 base; junction bases outside the gene matches: 10. Findings and caveats of the study: Clonotypes shared by all four donors outscored non-shared clonotypes in generation probability.

Worth noting for this clone: What it binds is not known.

The TCR originated in a man between 18 and 35 years old in good health. The source material was naive CD4+ T cells sorted from blood. Documented subset: CD45RA+ positively selected. The gene calls are TRBV28 and TRBJ2-5; 10 bases fit TRBD2. The CDR3: CASPVIAGGLQETQYF. The CDR3 nucleotides are TGTGCCAGCCCAGTAATAGCGGGGGGCCTCCAAGAGACCCAGTACTTC. The full variable domain, its missing parts supplied by reference TRBV28 and TRBJ2-5, is DVKVTQSSRYLVKRTGEKVFLECVQDMDHENMFWYRQDPGLGLRLIYFSYDVKMKEKGDIPEGYSVSREKKERFSLILESASTNQTSMYLCASPVIAGGLQETQYFGPGTRLLVL.